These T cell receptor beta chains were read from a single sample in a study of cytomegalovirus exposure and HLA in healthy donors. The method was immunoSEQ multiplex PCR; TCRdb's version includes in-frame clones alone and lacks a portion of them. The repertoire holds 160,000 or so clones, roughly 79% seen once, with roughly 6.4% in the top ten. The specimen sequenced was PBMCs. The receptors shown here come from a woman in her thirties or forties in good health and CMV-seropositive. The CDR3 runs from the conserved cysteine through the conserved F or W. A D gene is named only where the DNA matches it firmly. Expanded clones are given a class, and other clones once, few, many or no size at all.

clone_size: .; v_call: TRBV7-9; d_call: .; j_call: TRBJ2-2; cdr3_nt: TGTGCCAGCACCCTATCAATAAACACCGGGGAGCTGTTTTTT; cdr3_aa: CASTLSINTGELFF
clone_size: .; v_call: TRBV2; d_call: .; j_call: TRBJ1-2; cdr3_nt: TGTGCCAGCAGGAACAGGGTGGGAAATGGCTACACCTTC; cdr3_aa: CASRNRVGNGYTF
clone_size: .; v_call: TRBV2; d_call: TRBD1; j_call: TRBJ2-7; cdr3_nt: TGTGCCAGCAAGGTGGGACAGGTATCGCACGAGCAGTACTTC; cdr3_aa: CASKVGQVSHEQYF
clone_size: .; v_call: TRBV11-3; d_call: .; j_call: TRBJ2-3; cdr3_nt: TGTGCCAGCAGCCTAAGGGGCCAGACAGATACGCAGTATTTT; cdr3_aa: CASSLRGQTDTQYF
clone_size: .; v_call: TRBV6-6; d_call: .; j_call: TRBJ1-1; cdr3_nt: TGTGCCAGCAGTTACTGGACAGCCCCTGAAGCTTTCTTT; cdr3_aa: CASSYWTAPEAFF
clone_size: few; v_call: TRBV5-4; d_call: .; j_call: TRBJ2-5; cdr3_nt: TGTGCCAGCAGCTGGACAGTACCCCCAGAGACCCAGTACTTC; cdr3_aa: CASSWTVPPETQYF
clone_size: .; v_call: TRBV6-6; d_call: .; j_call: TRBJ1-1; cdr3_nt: TGTGCCAGCAGTGTATATTTAACTGAAGCTTTCTTT; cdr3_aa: CASSVYLTEAFF
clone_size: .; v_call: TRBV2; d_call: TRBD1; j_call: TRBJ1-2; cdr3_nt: TGTGCCAGCAGTGATGACAGGGGTGGCTACACCTTC; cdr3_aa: CASSDDRGGYTF
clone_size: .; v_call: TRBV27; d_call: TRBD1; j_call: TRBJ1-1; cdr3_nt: TGTGCCACCAGCCCTAAGCCGCGTGGGACAGGCAACACTGAAGCTTTCTTT; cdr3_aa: CATSPKPRGTGNTEAFF
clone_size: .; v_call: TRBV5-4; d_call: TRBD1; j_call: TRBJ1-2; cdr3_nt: TGTGCCAGCAGCTTAAGTGACAGGGGAGGCGGCTACACCTTC; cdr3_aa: CASSLSDRGGGYTF
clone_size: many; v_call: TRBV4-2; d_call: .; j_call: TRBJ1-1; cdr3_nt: TGTGCCAGCAGCCTCCCGGACAGGAACACTGAAGCTTTCTTT; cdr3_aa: CASSLPDRNTEAFF
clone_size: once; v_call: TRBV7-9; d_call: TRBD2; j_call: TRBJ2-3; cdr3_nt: TGTGCCAGCAGGGGGGTGACTAGCGGGGGCCCGGATACGCAGTATTTT; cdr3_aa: CASRGVTSGGPDTQYF
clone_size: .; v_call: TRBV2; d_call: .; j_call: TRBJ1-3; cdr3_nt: TGTGCCAGCACCAACTCTGGAAACACCATATATTTT; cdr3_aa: CASTNSGNTIYF
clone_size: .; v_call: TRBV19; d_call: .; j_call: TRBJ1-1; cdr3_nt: TGTGCCAGTAGTATTGCTAACTCTGAAGCTTTCTTT; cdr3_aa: CASSIANSEAFF
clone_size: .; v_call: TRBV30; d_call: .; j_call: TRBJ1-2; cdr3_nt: TGTGCCTGGAGAGAGGGTAAAACCTTC; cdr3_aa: CAWREGKTF
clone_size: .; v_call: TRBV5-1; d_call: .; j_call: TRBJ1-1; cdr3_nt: TGCGCCAGCAGCTTGGGGCGAGGTGAAGCTTTCTTT; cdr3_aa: CASSLGRGEAFF
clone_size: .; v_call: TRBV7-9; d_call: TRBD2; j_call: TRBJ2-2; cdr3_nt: TGTTCCAGCAGCTTCGGACTAGCGGACACCGGGGAGCTGTTTTTT; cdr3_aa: CSSSFGLADTGELFF
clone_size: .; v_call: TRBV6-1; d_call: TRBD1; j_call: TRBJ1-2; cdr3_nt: TGTGCCAGCAGTGACCAGGGACAGGCCCATGGCTACACCTTC; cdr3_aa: CASSDQGQAHGYTF
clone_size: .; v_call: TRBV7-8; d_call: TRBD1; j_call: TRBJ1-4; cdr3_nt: TGTGCCAGCAGCGTACGGGACAGGGGGCGCGGTGAAAAACTGTTTTTT; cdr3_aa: CASSVRDRGRGEKLFF
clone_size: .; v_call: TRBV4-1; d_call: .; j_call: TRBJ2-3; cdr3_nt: TGCGCCAGCAGCCCCCTGCCGGACGGGAAATTCACAGATACGCAGTATTTT; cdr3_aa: CASSPLPDGKFTDTQYF
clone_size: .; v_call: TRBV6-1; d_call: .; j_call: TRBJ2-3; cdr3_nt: TGTGCCAACGGGACACCGCGCACAGATACGCAGTATTTT; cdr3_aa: CANGTPRTDTQYF
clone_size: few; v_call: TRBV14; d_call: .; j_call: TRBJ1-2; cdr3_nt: TGTGCCAGCAGCCAAGGACACGCCTATGGCTACACCTTC; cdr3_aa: CASSQGHAYGYTF
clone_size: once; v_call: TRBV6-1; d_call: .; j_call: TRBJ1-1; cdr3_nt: TGTGCCAGCAGTCCCCGTTCGGGCACTGAAGCTTTCTTT; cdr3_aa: CASSPRSGTEAFF
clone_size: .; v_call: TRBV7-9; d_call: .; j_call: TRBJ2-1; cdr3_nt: TGTTCCAGCAGCTTAGAATTGTGGAGCTCCTACAATGAGCAGTTCTTC; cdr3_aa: CSSSLELWSSYNEQFF
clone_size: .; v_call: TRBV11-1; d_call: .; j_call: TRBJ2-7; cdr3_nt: TGTGCCAGCAGCCCCGCCGGGGGACGCTACGAGCAGTACTTC; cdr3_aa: CASSPAGGRYEQYF
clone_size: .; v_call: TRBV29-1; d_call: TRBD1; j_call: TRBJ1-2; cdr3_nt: TGCAGCGTCGGACAGGGGGCGGAGGGCTACACCTTC; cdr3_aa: CSVGQGAEGYTF
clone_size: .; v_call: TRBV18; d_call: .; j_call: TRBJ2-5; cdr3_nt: TGTGCCAGCTCACCCCTGCAGCGTGAAGAGACCCAGTACTTC; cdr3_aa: CASSPLQREETQYF
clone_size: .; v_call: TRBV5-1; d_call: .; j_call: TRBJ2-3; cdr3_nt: TGCGCCAGCAGCTTGAGGACTAGCACAGATACGCAGTATTTT; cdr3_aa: CASSLRTSTDTQYF
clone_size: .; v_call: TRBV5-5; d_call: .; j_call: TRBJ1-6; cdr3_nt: TGTGCCAGCAGCTTTGGGACTCCCAATTCACCCCTCCACTTT; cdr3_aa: CASSFGTPNSPLHF
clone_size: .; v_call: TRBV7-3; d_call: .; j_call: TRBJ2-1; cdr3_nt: TGTGCCAGCAGCTTACGGGGGAGCTCCTACAATGAGCAGTTCTTC; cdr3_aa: CASSLRGSSYNEQFF
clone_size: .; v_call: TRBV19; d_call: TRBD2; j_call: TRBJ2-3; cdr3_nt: TGTGCCAGTAGTATAGTTACTAGCGGGGCTAGCACAGATACGCAGTATTTT; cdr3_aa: CASSIVTSGASTDTQYF
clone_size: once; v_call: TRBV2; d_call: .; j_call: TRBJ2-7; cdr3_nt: TGTGCCAGCAGTGTTAGAGGGTACGGTTACGAGCAGTACTTC; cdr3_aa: CASSVRGYGYEQYF
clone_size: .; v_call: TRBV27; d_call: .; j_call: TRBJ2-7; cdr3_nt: TGTGCCAGCAGTTTAAATGGGCAGGGCTCCTACGAGCAGTACTTC; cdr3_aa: CASSLNGQGSYEQYF
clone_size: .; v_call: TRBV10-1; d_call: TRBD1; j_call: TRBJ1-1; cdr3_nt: TGCGCCAGCAGTGCCTACAGGGGAAGGACTGAAGCTTTCTTT; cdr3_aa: CASSAYRGRTEAFF
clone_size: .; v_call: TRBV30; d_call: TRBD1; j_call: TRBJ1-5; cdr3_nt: TGTGCCTGGGCCGACAGGGGAAATCAGCCCCAGCATTTT; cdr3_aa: CAWADRGNQPQHF
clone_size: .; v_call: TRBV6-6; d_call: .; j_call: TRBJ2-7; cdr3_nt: TGTGCCAGCAGCCTTACAGGGACCTACGAGCAGTACTTC; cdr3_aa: CASSLTGTYEQYF
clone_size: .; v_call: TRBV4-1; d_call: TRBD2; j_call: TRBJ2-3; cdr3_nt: TGCGCCAGCAGCCAAGTTCCTTCTAGCGGGGGGGGCCAGGATACGCAGTATTTT; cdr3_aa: CASSQVPSSGGGQDTQYF
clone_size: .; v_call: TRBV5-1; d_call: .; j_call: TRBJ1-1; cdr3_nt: TGCGCCAGCAGCTCGACATTTTTCACTGAAGCTTTCTTT; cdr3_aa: CASSSTFFTEAFF
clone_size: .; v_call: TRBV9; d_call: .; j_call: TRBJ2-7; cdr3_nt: TGTGCCAGCAGCGTAGGGGCGCGTAAGACTAGTTCCGAGCAGTACTTC; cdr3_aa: CASSVGARKTSSEQYF
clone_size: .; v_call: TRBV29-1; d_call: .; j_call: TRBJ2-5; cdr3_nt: TGCAGCGTTAGTCCCCAAACCGACAGGAAACAAGAGACCCAGTACTTC; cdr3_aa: CSVSPQTDRKQETQYF
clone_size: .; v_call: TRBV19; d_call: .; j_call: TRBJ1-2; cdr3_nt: TGTGCCAGTAGTATTCCTGAGAGAGGGAACTATGGCTACACCTTC; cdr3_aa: CASSIPERGNYGYTF